The rows below give T cell receptor beta chains drawn from one sample of a study of blood T cells in healthy people across ages. TCRdb passed the 5' RACE reads through MiXCR, listing each CDR3 protein once. In the table there are fewer than 900,000 distinct CDR3 sequences, 40% to 45% of which are singletons. Material: blood. The receptors stem from an older woman in good health. CDR3s include the opening cysteine and the closing phenylalanine or tryptophan. The D gene is left open where the match is weak. Only part of the rows carry a size: once, few, many, or a class if the clone is expanded.

D,V,length,J,size,DNA,CDR3
TRBD1,TRBV24-1,17,TRBJ2-3,.,TGTGCCACCAGTGACATCGTGACAGGGCCAAACACAGATACGCAGTATTTT,CATSDIVTGPNTDTQYF
.,TRBV3-1,16,TRBJ2-5,.,TGTGCCAGCAGCCAAGATACGGGGGACATCCAAGGGACCCAGTACTTC,CASSQDTGDIQGTQYF
.,TRBV20-1,15,TRBJ2-3,few,TGCAGTGCTAGAGGGCCGGGACTTCTCACAGATACGCAGTATTTT,CSARGPGLLTDTQYF
TRBD2,TRBV12-3/TRBV12-4,12,TRBJ2-7,many,TGTGCCAGCCGGAGCGGGAACTACGAGCAGTACTTC,CASRSGNYEQYF
.,TRBV24-1,15,TRBJ1-4,.,TGTGCCACCAGTGACAAACAGGGACCTAATGAAAAACTGTTTTTT,CATSDKQGPNEKLFF
TRBD2,TRBV7-3,16,TRBJ2-7,.,TGTGCCAGCAACTTAGGTGGGCTAGCGGGCCTCAATGAGCAGTACTTC,CASNLGGLAGLNEQYF
.,TRBV6-4,14,TRBJ1-2,few,TGTGCCAGCAGTGACTCGGGACACAACTATGGCTACACCTTC,CASSDSGHNYGYTF
.,TRBV6-5,15,TRBJ2-5,few,TGTGCCAGCAGCCGTTCGGGCAGGGCTGGGGAGACCCAGTACTTC,CASSRSGRAGETQYF
.,TRBV7-9,13,TRBJ1-2,many,TGTGCCAGCAGCTCAGAAGGGCTGGATGGCTACACCTTC,CASSSEGLDGYTF
TRBD2,TRBV11-2,13,TRBJ2-3,many,TGTGCCAGCAGCGTAGCGGGAGCAGATACGCAGTATTTT,CASSVAGADTQYF
TRBD2,TRBV2,13,TRBJ2-5,many,TGTGCCAGCAGTGCGGGGGGGGCACAGACCCAGTACTTC,CASSAGGAQTQYF
.,TRBV12-3/TRBV12-4,14,TRBJ1-5,few,TGTGCCAGCAGTTTAGAGGGGGTAATTCAGCCCCAGCATTTT,CASSLEGVIQPQHF
TRBD2,TRBV3-1,14,TRBJ2-5,.,TGTGCCAGCAGCCAAGGGACTAGGCGGAGGGAGCAGTACTTC,CASSQGTRRREQYF
.,TRBV20-1,14,TRBJ1-5,.,TGCAGTGCTAGGGAACACCCTAGCAATCAGCCCCAGCATTTT,CSAREHPSNQPQHF
TRBD2,TRBV20-1,13,TRBJ2-1,.,TGCAGTGAACCGGGACTATCCACCAATGAGCAGTTCTTC,CSEPGLSTNEQFF
TRBD2,TRBV4-3,18,TRBJ2-3,few,TGCGCCTCCAGCACCCACCGCGGGAGCGCAACTAGCACAGATACGCAGTATTTT,CASSTHRGSATSTDTQYF
.,TRBV6-5,16,TRBJ2-1,.,TGTGCCAGCAGTTACGGTGCGGTCCTGGGGGACAATGAGCAGTTCTTC,CASSYGAVLGDNEQFF
.,TRBV27,16,TRBJ1-4,.,TGTGCCAGCAGTGCATATCGGCAGGGCGGCGTGGAAAAACTGTTTTTT,CASSAYRQGGVEKLFF
TRBD2,TRBV9,15,TRBJ2-3,many,TGTGCCAGCAGCGTGGGAGGGAGGAGCACAGATACGCAGTATTTT,CASSVGGRSTDTQYF
.,TRBV20-1,11,TRBJ2-5,few,TGCAGTGCTCTTACAGGGCTTGAGCAGTACTTC,CSALTGLEQYF
.,TRBV28,14,TRBJ1-1,.,TGTGCCAGCAGTTCCACCCCGAGGAACACTGAAGCTTTCTTT,CASSSTPRNTEAFF
TRBD2,TRBV25-1,14,TRBJ2-1,few,TGTGCCAGCAGTGAAGGGAGTAGCGGGAACGAGCAGTTCTTC,CASSEGSSGNEQFF
.,TRBV7-2,14,TRBJ2-3,.,TGTGCCAGCCGATTGACGGGTAGCACAGATACGCAGTATTTT,CASRLTGSTDTQYF
.,TRBV20-1,18,TRBJ1-4,.,TGCAGTGCTAGAGATACGGGGGGGCTCCCAAGGGATAATGAAAAACTGTTTTTT,CSARDTGGLPRDNEKLFF
.,TRBV5-1,16,TRBJ2-6,few,TGCGCCAGCACCTTACAGGGAACACCCGGGGCCAACGTCCTGACTTTC,CASTLQGTPGANVLTF
.,TRBV29-1,12,TRBJ1-1,few,TGCAGCGTTGGGTGGGGGAACACTGAAGCTTTCTTT,CSVGWGNTEAFF
TRBD1,TRBV20-1,14,TRBJ1-2,.,TGCAGTGCTAGAGATCCCCAGGGGGCGCGAGGCTACACCTTC,CSARDPQGARGYTF
.,TRBV7-8,13,TRBJ2-5,.,TGTGCCAGCAGCCGGTCCGCGGGGGAGACCCAGTACTTC,CASSRSAGETQYF
.,TRBV20-1,14,TRBJ1-2,.,TGCAGTGCTTGGTCCTTGGCAGGGATGGATGGCTACACCTTC,CSAWSLAGMDGYTF
TRBD2,TRBV20-1,15,TRBJ2-1,.,TGCAGTGCTAGCCCTAGCGGGGGGGCCAACAATGAGCAGTTCTTC,CSASPSGGANNEQFF
TRBD2,TRBV20-1,16,TRBJ2-5,.,TGCAGTGCTAGTTCGACTAGCGGGGGGGCTCGTGAGACCCAGTACTTC,CSASSTSGGARETQYF
TRBD1,TRBV15,16,TRBJ2-1,many,TGTGCCACCAGCAGAGAATACAGGGGGCTAGGTAATGAGCAGTTCTTC,CATSREYRGLGNEQFF
.,TRBV5-6,14,TRBJ1-4,few,TGTGCCAGCACCACGCGGTCCGCTAAAGAAAAACTGTTTTTT,CASTTRSAKEKLFF
.,TRBV29-1,12,TRBJ2-7,many,TGCAGCGTTGTTGGACAAACCTACGAGCAGTACTTC,CSVVGQTYEQYF
TRBD2,TRBV11-1,15,TRBJ2-7,.,TGTGCCAGCAGCTTCGTCCCGGGGGGGAACAATGAGCAGTACTTC,CASSFVPGGNNEQYF
.,TRBV10-3,13,TRBJ1-1,.,TGTGCCACCAGGACCGGCCCGAACACTGAAGCTTTCTTT,CATRTGPNTEAFF
.,TRBV28,15,TRBJ2-7,few,TGTGCCAGCAGCTTTGCAGGGGTCGGGAACTACGAGCAGTACTTC,CASSFAGVGNYEQYF
.,TRBV6-5,14,TRBJ1-5,.,TGTGCCTGCAGACCAGCAAGAGGCGATCAGCCCCAGCATTTT,CACRPARGDQPQHF
.,TRBV19,14,TRBJ2-1,.,TGTGCCAGTAGTTGGGGGGGACAGTACGATGAGCAGTTCTTC,CASSWGGQYDEQFF
TRBD2,TRBV7-2,15,TRBJ2-7,.,TGTGCCAGCAGCTTAGTTGCGGGGGACTCCTACGAGCAGTACTTC,CASSLVAGDSYEQYF
.,TRBV7-9,15,TRBJ2-7,.,TGTGCCAGCAGTCAGGATTTCGGGGGCAGTTACGAGCAGTACTTC,CASSQDFGGSYEQYF
TRBD2,TRBV20-1,16,TRBJ2-6,many,TGCAGTGCTAGGATACTAGCGGGGGCTGGGGCCAACGTCCTGACTTTC,CSARILAGAGANVLTF
TRBD1,TRBV24-1,16,TRBJ2-3,few,TGTGCCACCAGTGATGCCGGGACAGGCAACACAGATACGCAGTATTTT,CATSDAGTGNTDTQYF
TRBD1,TRBV20-1,13,TRBJ2-7,.,TGCAGTGTCCCGACAGGGTCAGTTCTCGAGCAGTACTTC,CSVPTGSVLEQYF
.,TRBV29-1,12,TRBJ1-1,.,TGCAGCGTTGAAGATAGGGCAGTTGAAGCTTTCTTT,CSVEDRAVEAFF
TRBD1,TRBV27,14,TRBJ1-2,.,TGTGCCAGCAGTGTAAACAGGGGGCTGCGTGGCTACACCTTC,CASSVNRGLRGYTF